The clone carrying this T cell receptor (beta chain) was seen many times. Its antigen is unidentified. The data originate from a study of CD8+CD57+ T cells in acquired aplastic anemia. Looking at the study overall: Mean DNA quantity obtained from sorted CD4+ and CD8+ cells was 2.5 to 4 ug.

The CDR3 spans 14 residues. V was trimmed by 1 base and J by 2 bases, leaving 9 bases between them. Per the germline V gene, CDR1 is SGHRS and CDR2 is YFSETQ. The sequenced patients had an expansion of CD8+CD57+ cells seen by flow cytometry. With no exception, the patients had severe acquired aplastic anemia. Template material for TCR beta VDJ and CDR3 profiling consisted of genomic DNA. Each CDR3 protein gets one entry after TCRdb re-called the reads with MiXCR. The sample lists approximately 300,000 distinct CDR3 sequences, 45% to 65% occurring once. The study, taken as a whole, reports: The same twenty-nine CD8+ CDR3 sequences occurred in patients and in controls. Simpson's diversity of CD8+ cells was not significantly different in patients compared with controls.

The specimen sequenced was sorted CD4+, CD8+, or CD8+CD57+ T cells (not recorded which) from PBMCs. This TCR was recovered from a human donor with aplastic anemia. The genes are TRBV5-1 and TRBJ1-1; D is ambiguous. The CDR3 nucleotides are TGCGCCAGCAGCTTGAGTACATTTAACACTGAAGCTTTCTTT. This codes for CASSLSTFNTEAFF.